This TCR beta chain stems from a study of T cells in Graves' hyperthyroidism and ophthalmopathy. There were TCR beta CDR3 regions amplified from RNA transcripts. The study used the HTBI primer set for a first-round RT-PCR of the TCR CDR3. TCRdb reprocessed the multiplex PCR reads via MiXCR and lists one record per CDR3 protein. This table holds hundreds of thousands of distinct CDR3 sequences, approximately 16% found once. The sample comprised blood. This receptor was obtained from a woman younger than 30 with Graves' hyperthyroidism.

The CDR3 loop reads CASSFRNQETQYF. CDR3 nucleotides: TGTGCCAGCAGTTTTCGGAATCAAGAGACCCAGTACTTC. The chain joins TRBV12-3 or TRBV12-4 to TRBJ2-5; D unresolved. The CDR3 has 13 amino acids. V lost 3 bases, J lost 2 bases, and 7 bases lay in between.